This TCR beta chain was observed in a study of T cells in Graves' hyperthyroidism and ophthalmopathy. There are 13 residues in the CDR3. Germline CDR1 MNHEY, CDR2 SMNVEV (reference sequence). The germline V and J ends were trimmed by 5 bases and 6 bases, with 13 bases remaining between them. Amplification targeted TCR beta CDR3 regions from RNA transcripts. The study used the HTBI primer set for a first-round RT-PCR of the TCR CDR3. TCRdb fed the multiplex PCR reads into MiXCR, producing one record per CDR3 protein. The table records almost 600,000 distinct CDR3 sequences, 14% of them present only once. In patients aged 18 to 65, hyperthyroidism was newly diagnosed, with duration under 2 months. The study excluded patients with uncontrolled infection, other autoimmune disease, pregnancy or lactation. Progressors' blood was drawn at hyperthyroidism diagnosis, before ophthalmopathy symptoms. This clonotype was seen many times. Antigen: not known.

The study, taken as a whole, reports: Most thyroid-expanded clonotypes above 0.001 were also found in blood.

This sequence was found in a woman aged 25-40 years with Graves' hyperthyroidism that later progressed to Graves' ophthalmopathy. The genes are TRBV27 and TRBJ1-1; no clear D. Sequencing used blood. In DNA, the CDR3 is TGTGCCAGCAGTGCGCCGACACCGCCTGAAGCTTTCTTT. It encodes CASSAPTPPEAFF.